The subject of this entry is one TCR beta chain. The antigen is not known. TCRdb's table, derived via immunoSEQ multiplex PCR, lists solely in-frame clones and lacks some. The sample records 150,000 to 200,000 clones, about 92% being singletons. The data derive from a study of T cell responses to AZD1222 COVID-19 vaccine. This CDR3 region has 18 residues. Trimming at V came to 3 bases and at J to 3 bases, leaving 13 bases not matched to a gene. Per the germline V gene, CDR1 is KGHDR and CDR2 is SFDVKD. Findings of the study overall: Among the donors, most were white British and more were female, and clonal diversity was possibly underestimated.

The receptor comes from an adult in good health. V usage is TRBV24-1 and J usage is TRBJ2-7; TRBD1 agrees at 10 bases. Sequenced material: peripheral blood, taken on day 0 of AZD1222 vaccination. CDR3 in DNA: TGTGCCACCAGTGATGCGACAGGGGGCGCCTCCCTGGGCTACGAGCAGTACTTC. Amino acids: CATSDATGGASLGYEQYF.